This T cell receptor (beta chain) originates from a study of TIL therapy for anti-PD-1-resistant metastatic lung cancer. Whole-study results and caveats: Treatment-naive, never-smoker and oncogene-addicted patients were overrepresented in this highly selected cohort. Infused TIL clonotypes partially replaced the baseline blood repertoire, then decayed over months.

The libraries were made with immunoSEQ v3. Each library reached about 2.1 million read pairs, or 5-6 million at deep level. TCRdb's copy holds only in-frame clones and misses some; the assay was immunoSEQ multiplex PCR. The sample lists 54,000 or so clones; 73% were seen once. The time point here: pre-treatment sample, taken before nivolumab and TIL therapy. With regard to this clone: Its antigen is not known.

Between the trimmed V and J ends, which lost 3 bases and 4 bases, there was a span of 14 bases. Germline V CDR1 and CDR2: SGHTA, FQGNSA. CDR3 length equals 15 residues. The chain joins TRBV7-2 to TRBJ2-3; tentatively, D is TRBD1 (6 bases). This TCR came from a person aged 25-85 years with non-small cell lung cancer. Sequenced here: blood, sampled at baseline. The CDR3: CASSFSSGEADTQYF. The DNA of the CDR3 is TGTGCCAGCAGCTTTAGTTCAGGGGAAGCAGATACGCAGTATTTT.